The 14 T cell receptor beta chains in this list originate from one sample, sequenced in a study of T cells in tuberculosis. Using immunoSEQ multiplex PCR, the repertoire was profiled, and TCRdb retains in-frame clones only, with some absent. The repertoire holds about 88,000 clones, with approximately 90% as singletons. Cells were sorted from thawed PBMC rested overnight and stained with GMM-loaded CD1B tetramer, viability dye and anti-CD3. The CD1B tetramers carried C32 glucose monomycolate purified from Rhodococcus equi. The sequencing sample was made of CD1b-GMM tetramer-negative cells sorted from PBMCs. The receptors here all came from an adult woman with latent tuberculosis.

The chain recombines TRBV27 with TRBJ1-6, with TRBD1 identical over 9 bases. In germline, CDR1 is MNHEY, CDR2 SMNVEV (reference sequence). There are 15 residues in the CDR3. With 3 bases clipped from V and 4 bases from J, the junction kept 1 base outside the gene matches. This chain's CDR3 is CASSLGQGYNSPLHF. CDR3 bases: TGTGCCAGCAGTTTGGGACAGGGTTATAATTCACCCCTCCACTTT.

The J gene is TRBJ1-1, the V gene TRBV4-2; D gene uncertain. The germline gives CDR1 LGHNA, CDR2 YNFKEQ. V was shortened by 1 base and J by 7 bases, with 7 bases between the two germline ends. CDR3 length equals 12 residues. CDR3 sequence (DNA): TGTGCCAGCAGCCAAGCCGGTCTTGAAGCTTTCTTT. It encodes CASSQAGLEAFF.

The chain combines TRBV2 with TRBJ2-7; TRBD2 is a possible D gene (6 bases). The V gene's germline CDR1 is SNHLY and CDR2 FYNNEI. The CDR3 is made up of 13 amino acids. The germline V and J ends were trimmed by 2 bases and 4 bases, with 9 bases remaining between them. The CDR3 DNA follows: TGTGCCAGCAGTGAACTCGGGGGATACGAGCAGTACTTC. As protein: CASSELGGYEQYF.

The chain employs TRBV12-5 and TRBJ2-7, with a tentative D call TRBD1 (5 bases). Per germline, CDR1 LGHNT and CDR2 FRNRAP. V was trimmed by 1 base and J by 2 bases, leaving 6 bases between them. The CDR3 is made up of 13 amino acids. The CDR3 coding sequence is TGTGCTAGTGGTTTGGAGGGGCCCTACGAGCAGTACTTC. It specifies CASGLEGPYEQYF. The full variable domain, with the rest looked up from reference TRBV12-5 and TRBJ2-7, is DARVTQTPRHKVTEMGQEVTMRCQPILGHNTVFWYRQTMMQGLELLAYFRNRAPLDDSGMPKDRFSAEMPDATLATLKIQPSEPRDSAVYFCASGLEGPYEQYFGPGTRLTVT.

The chain carries TRBV19 and TRBJ1-2, with 7 bases that match TRBD1. This CDR3 comprises 14 residues. V lost 6 bases to trimming and J lost 8 bases; unmatched junction nucleotides: 12. CDR1 and CDR2 (germline): LNHDA, SQIVND (reference sequence). The chain's CDR3 is CASSSGTVKWGYTF. CDR3 coding DNA: TGTGCCAGTAGCTCCGGGACAGTAAAATGGGGCTACACCTTC.

The rearrangement uses TRBV27 and TRBJ2-3; D gene ambiguous. Germline V CDR1 and CDR2: MNHEY, SMNVEV (reference sequence). CDR3 length: 12 amino acids. Deletions cut 3 bases from V and 4 bases from J, with 5 bases between. CDR3 sequence (DNA): TGTGCCAGCAGTTTTCCGGCAGATACGCAGTATTTT. Translated: CASSFPADTQYF.

The chain employs TRBV27 and TRBJ2-1; the match to TRBD2 covers 8 bases. This CDR3 is 18 amino acids long. Germline V gene lookup returns CDR1 MNHEY and CDR2 SMNVEV (reference sequence). With V trimmed by 2 bases and J by 0 bases, 9 bases remained unmatched. As DNA, the CDR3 is TGTGCCAGCAGTTTAGACCGAAGCGGGGGTAACTCCTACAATGAGCAGTTCTTC. Its translation: CASSLDRSGGNSYNEQFF.

The V gene is TRBV5-1, the J gene TRBJ1-6; perhaps TRBD1 as D (5 bases). The CDR3 loop spans 13 amino acids. Germline loops: CDR1 SGHRS, CDR2 YFSETQ. The V gene lost 5 bases and the J gene lost 9 bases, with 12 bases spanning the gap. CDR3 amino acids: CASSDSLSSPLHF. Written as DNA, the CDR3 is TGCGCCAGCAGTGACAGTCTGAGTTCACCCCTCCACTTT. Full variable domain (missing parts from reference TRBV5-1 and TRBJ1-6): KAGVTQTPRYLIKTRGQQVTLSCSPISGHRSVSWYQQTPGQGLQFLFEYFSETQRNKGNFPGRFSGRQFSNSRSEMNVSTLELGDSALYLCASSDSLSSPLHFGNGTRLTVT.

The chain combines TRBV6-1 with TRBJ1-2; a weak D match, TRBD1 (6 bases). Germline V CDR1 and CDR2: MNHNS, SASEGT. Trimming took off 2 bases at V and 2 bases at J, with 6 bases between the two ends. The CDR3 has 13 residues. CDR3 coding DNA: TGTGCCAGCAGTGAAAGGGGGAACTATGGCTACACCTTC. As protein: CASSERGNYGYTF.

CDR3 nucleotide sequence: TGTGCCAGCAGCCCCACGGCGGACAGGAGCAATGAGCAGTTCTTC. It specifies CASSPTADRSNEQFF. This chain connects TRBV5-4 to TRBJ2-1; 7 bases are a match to TRBD1. After removal of 4 bases from V and 6 bases from J, the junction contained 10 bases not matched to a gene. CDR3 length: 15 residues. CDR1 SGHNT and CDR2 YYREEE come from the germline V gene (reference sequence).

This clone occurred once. This sequence joins TRBV7-9 and TRBJ1-1; D call uncertain. Deletions cut 3 bases from V and 11 bases from J, with 16 bases between. Per germline, CDR1 SEHNR and CDR2 FQNEAQ (reference sequence). The CDR3 contains 13 residues. Here the CDR3 DNA reads TGTGCCAGCAGCTTCATGATCGAGGCTGGGGCTTTCTTT. Translation: CASSFMIEAGAFF.

This clone showed up just a few times. The V and J genes are TRBV28 and TRBJ1-2; TRBD1 might be the D (6 bases). The CDR3 extends over 13 amino acids. The germline V gene has CDR1 MDHEN and CDR2 SYDVKM. With 8 bases removed from V and 6 bases from J, the gap between germline ends came to 16 bases. The CDR3 DNA reads as TGTGCCAGCGGAGAAACAGGGTATGATGGCTACACCTTC. As protein: CASGETGYDGYTF.

The chain has TRBV28 and TRBJ1-2; 9 bases match TRBD1. Per germline, CDR1 MDHEN and CDR2 SYDVKM. The CDR3 totals 13 residues. Germline trimming cut 6 bases from V and 5 bases from J; bases unmatched to any gene: 4. The DNA for the CDR3 is TGTGCCAGCAGGAGCGGGACAGGGTATGGCTACACCTTC. Translating gives CASRSGTGYGYTF.

CDR3 region: CASRGLAWTGELFF. DNA for the CDR3: TGTGCCAGTAGGGGACTAGCATGGACCGGGGAGCTGTTTTTT. This chain links TRBV19 with TRBJ2-2; 9 nucleotides align to TRBD2. The CDR3 totals 14 residues. With V trimmed by 6 bases and J by 5 bases, 4 bases remained unmatched. Germline assignment: CDR1 LNHDA and CDR2 SQIVND (reference sequence).